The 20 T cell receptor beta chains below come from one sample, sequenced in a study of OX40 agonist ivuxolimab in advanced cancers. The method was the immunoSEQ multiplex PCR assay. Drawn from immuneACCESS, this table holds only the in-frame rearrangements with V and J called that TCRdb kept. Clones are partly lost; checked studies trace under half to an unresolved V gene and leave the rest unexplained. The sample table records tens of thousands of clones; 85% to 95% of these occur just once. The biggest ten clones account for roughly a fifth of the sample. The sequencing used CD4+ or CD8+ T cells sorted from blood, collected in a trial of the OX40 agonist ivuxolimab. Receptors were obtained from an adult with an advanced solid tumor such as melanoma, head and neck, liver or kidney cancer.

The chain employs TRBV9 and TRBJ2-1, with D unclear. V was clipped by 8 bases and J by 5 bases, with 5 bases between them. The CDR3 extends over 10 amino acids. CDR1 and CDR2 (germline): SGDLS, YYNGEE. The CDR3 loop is CASGDNEQFF. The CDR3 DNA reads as TGTGCCAGTGGAGACAATGAGCAGTTCTTC.

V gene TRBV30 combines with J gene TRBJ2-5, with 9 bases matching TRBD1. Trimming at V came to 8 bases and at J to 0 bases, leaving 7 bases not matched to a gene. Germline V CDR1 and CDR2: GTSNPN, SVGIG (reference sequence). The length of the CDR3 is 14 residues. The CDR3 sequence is CAKRDRAYQETQYF. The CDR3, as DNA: TGTGCCAAGAGGGACAGGGCTTACCAAGAGACCCAGTACTTC. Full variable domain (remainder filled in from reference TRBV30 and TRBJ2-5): SQTIHQWPATLVQPVGSPLSLECTVEGTSNPNLYWYRQAAGRGLQLLFYSVGIGQISSEVPQNLSASRPQDRQFILSSKKLLLSDSGFYLCAKRDRAYQETQYFGPGTRLLVL.

The CDR3 region has the DNA TGCGCCAGCAGTGAGCCCCCACAGGGGGAGAGTGCAACTAATGAAAAACTGTTTTTT. Residues: CASSEPPQGESATNEKLFF. The chain links TRBV10-1 to TRBJ1-4, with TRBD1 matching over 8 bases. Per germline, CDR1 WNHNN and CDR2 SYGVQD (reference sequence). The CDR3 totals 19 residues. V shed 2 bases, J shed 0 bases, and the junction held 11 bases outside the gene matches.

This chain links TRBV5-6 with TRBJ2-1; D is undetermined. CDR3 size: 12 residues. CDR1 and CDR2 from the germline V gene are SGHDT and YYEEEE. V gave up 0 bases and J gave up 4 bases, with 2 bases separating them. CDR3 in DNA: TGTGCCAGCAGCTTGGCATACAATGAGCAGTTCTTC. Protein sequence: CASSLAYNEQFF.

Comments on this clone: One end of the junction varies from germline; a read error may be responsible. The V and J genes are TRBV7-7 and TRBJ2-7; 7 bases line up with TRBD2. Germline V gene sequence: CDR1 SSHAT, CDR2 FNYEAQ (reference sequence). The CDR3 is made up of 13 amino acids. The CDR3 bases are TGTGCTAGCAGCGGGGCATTTGGGACCGAGCAGTACTTC. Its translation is CASSGAFGTEQYF.

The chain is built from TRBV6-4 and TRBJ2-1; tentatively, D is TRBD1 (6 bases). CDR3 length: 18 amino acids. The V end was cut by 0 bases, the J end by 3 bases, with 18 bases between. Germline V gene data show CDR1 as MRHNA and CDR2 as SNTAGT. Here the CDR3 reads CASSDSPTTGFVYNEQFF. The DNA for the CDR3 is TGTGCCAGCAGTGACTCCCCCACGACAGGTTTTGTCTACAATGAGCAGTTCTTC.

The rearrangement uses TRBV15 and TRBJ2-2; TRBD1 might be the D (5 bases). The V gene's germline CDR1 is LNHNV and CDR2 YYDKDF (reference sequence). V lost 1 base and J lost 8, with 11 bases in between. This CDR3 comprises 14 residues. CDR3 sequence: CATSRGQGAGELFF. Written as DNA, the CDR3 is TGTGCCACCAGCAGAGGACAAGGGGCAGGGGAGCTGTTTTTT.

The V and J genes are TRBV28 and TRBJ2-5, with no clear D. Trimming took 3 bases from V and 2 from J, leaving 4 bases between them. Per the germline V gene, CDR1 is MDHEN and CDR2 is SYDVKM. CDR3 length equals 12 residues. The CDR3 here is CASSLDQETQYF. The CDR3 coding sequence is TGTGCCAGCAGTTTGGATCAAGAGACCCAGTACTTC.

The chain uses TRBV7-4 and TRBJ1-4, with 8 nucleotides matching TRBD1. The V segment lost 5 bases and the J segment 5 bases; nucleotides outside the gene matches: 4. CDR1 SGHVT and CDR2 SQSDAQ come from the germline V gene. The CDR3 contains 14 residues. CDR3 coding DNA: TGTGCCAGCAGCCTACGGACAGGGAATGAAAAACTGTTTTTT. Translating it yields CASSLRTGNEKLFF.

The CDR3 DNA sequence: TGTGCCAGCAGCTTTCCACCGCAGGGAAACACTGAAGCTTTCTTT. Protein sequence: CASSFPPQGNTEAFF. The chain combines TRBV5-8 with TRBJ1-1, with D perhaps TRBD1 (5 bases). The CDR3 is 15 amino acids. Trimming shortened V by 2 bases and J by 2 bases, and 13 bases separated the two germline ends. Germline assignment: CDR1 SGHTS and CDR2 YDEGEE.

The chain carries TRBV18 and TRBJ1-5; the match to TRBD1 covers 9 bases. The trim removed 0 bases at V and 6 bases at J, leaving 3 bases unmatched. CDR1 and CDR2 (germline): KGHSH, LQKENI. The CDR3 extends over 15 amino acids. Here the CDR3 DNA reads TGTGCCAGCTCACCACCCGGACAGGGGATTCAGCCCCAGCATTTT. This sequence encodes CASSPPGQGIQPQHF.

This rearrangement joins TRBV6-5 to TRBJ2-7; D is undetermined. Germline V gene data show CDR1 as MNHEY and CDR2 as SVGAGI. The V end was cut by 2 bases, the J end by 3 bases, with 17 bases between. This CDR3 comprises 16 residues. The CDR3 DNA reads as TGTGCCAGCAGTTACGATCCAGCCCCGGGCCACTACGAGCAGTACTTC. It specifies CASSYDPAPGHYEQYF.

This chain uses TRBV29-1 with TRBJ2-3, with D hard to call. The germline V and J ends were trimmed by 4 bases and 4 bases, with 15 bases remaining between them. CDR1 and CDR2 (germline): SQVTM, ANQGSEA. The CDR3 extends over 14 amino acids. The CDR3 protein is CSVGGRPLADTQYF. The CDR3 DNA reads TGCAGCGTTGGAGGCAGGCCCCTCGCAGATACGCAGTATTTT.

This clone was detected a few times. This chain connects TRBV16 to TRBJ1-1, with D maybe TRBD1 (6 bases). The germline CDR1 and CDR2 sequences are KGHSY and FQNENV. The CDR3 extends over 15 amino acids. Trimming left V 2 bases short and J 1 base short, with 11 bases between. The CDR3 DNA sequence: TGTGCCAGCAGCCAAATCTGGGGGGCGAACACTGAAGCTTTCTTT. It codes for CASSQIWGANTEAFF.

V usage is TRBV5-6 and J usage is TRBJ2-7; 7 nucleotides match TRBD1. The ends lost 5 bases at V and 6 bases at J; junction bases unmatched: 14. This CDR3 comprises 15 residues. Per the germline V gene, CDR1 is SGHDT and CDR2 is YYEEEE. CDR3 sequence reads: CASRFRQGLAGEQYF. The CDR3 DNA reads TGTGCCAGCAGGTTTAGACAGGGCCTGGCGGGCGAGCAGTACTTC.

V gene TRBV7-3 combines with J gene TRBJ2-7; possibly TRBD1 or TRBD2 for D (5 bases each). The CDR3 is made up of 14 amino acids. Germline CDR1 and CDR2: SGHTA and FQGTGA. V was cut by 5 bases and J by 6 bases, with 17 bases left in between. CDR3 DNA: TGTGCCAGCAGCCTAAGTCTAGTTGGGGGCGAGCAGTACTTC. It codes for CASSLSLVGGEQYF.

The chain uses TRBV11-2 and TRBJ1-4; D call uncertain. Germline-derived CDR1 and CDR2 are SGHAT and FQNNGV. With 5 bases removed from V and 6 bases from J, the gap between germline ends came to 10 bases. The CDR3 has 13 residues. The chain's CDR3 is CASSHGGDEKLFF. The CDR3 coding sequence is TGTGCCAGCAGCCATGGCGGGGATGAAAAACTGTTTTTT. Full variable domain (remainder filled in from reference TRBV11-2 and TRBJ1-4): EAGVAQSPRYKIIEKRQSVAFWCNPISGHATLYWYQQILGQGPKLLIQFQNNGVVDDSQLPKDRFSAERLKGVDSTLKIQPAKLEDSAVYLCASSHGGDEKLFFGSGTQLSVL.

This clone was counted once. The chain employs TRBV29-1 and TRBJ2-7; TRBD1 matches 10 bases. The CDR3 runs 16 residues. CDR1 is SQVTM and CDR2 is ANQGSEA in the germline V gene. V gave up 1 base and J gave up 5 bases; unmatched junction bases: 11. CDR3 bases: TGCAGCGTTGAAGTGACAGGGGGCCACTTTTCCCACGAGCAGTACTTC. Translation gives CSVEVTGGHFSHEQYF.

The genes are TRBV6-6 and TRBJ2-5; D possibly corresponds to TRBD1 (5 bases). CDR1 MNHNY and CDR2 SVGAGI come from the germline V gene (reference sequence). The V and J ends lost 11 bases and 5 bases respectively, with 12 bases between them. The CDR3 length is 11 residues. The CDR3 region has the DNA TGTGCCGTGGGGCTAATGGAGACCCAGTACTTC. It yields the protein CAVGLMETQYF.

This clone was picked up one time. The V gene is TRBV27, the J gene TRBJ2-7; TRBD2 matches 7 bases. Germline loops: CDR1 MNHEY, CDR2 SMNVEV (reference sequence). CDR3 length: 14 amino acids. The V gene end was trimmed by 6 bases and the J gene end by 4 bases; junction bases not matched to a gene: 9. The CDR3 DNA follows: TGTGCCAGCAGACTCCAGCGGGATGCTTACGAGCAGTACTTC. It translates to CASRLQRDAYEQYF.